Listed here are 22 T cell receptor beta chains from one sample, sequenced in a study of beta chain features in type 1 diabetes. No antigen has been assigned to these receptors. All of the isolated RNA was reverse transcribed, so expressed TCRB transcripts were sequenced. Produced via immunoSEQ multiplex PCR; TCRdb's table is partial and in-frame only. The profile shows 200,000 to 250,000 clones, approximately 15% of them singletons. The study, taken as a whole, reports: People with Type 1 diabetes carried modestly yet significantly shorter TCRB CDR3s in all four CD4+ subsets.

Sequencing was carried out using naive CD4+ T cells from blood. These receptors were taken from a man under 40 with type 1 diabetes.

The genes are TRBV13 and TRBJ2-5; 7 nucleotides line up with TRBD1. Germline V CDR1 and CDR2: PRHDT, FYEKMQ (reference sequence). The CDR3 contains 15 residues. The V segment lost 5 bases and the J segment 1 base; nucleotides outside the gene matches: 7. In nucleotides, the CDR3 is TGTGCCAGCAGCCCGAGGGACAGTTTCCAAGAGACCCAGTACTTC. Translated: CASSPRDSFQETQYF.

The chain links TRBV2 to TRBJ1-1; D not certain. V was clipped by 5 bases and J by 1 base, with 14 bases between them. CDR1 is SNHLY and CDR2 is FYNNEI in the germline V gene. CDR3 size: 15 residues. In DNA form, the CDR3 reads TGTGCCAGCAGTCAAATCCGGGGTCCGAACACTGAAGCTTTCTTT. This gives the protein CASSQIRGPNTEAFF.

As DNA, the CDR3 is TGTGCCAGCAGCAGGGGGGCTAGCGGAGAGATCTACTTC. Translated, it gives CASSRGASGEIYF. The chain joins TRBV5-4 to TRBJ2-4; possible D gene TRBD2, 7 bases. Germline CDR1 is SGHNT and CDR2 is YYREEE (reference sequence). The V and J ends lost 4 bases and 16 bases respectively, with 21 bases between them. The CDR3 extends over 13 amino acids. The full variable domain, completed using reference TRBV5-4 and TRBJ2-4, is ETGVTQSPTHLIKTRGQQVTLRCSSQSGHNTVSWYQQALGQGPQFIFQYYREEENGRGNFPPRFSGLQFPNYSSELNVNALELDDSALYLCASSRGASGEIYFGAGTRLSVL.

The chain couples TRBV25-1 to TRBJ2-6; tentative D call: TRBD1 (6 bases). V lost 3 bases, J lost 2 bases, and 14 bases lay in between. This CDR3 is 17 amino acids long. Germline loops: CDR1 MGHDK, CDR2 SYGVNS. The CDR3: CASSDPIPGAGANVLTF. The CDR3 coding sequence is TGTGCCAGCAGTGACCCTATCCCAGGGGCTGGGGCCAACGTCCTGACTTTC.

Only a few counts were recorded for this clone. The rearrangement joins TRBV5-1 to TRBJ2-7; the match to TRBD1 covers 8 bases. V was pared by 4 bases and J by 3 bases, with 9 bases of the junction left unmatched. This CDR3 is built from 15 residues. The germline CDR1 and CDR2 sequences are SGHRS and YFSETQ. This CDR3 reads CASSPTLGQGYEQYF. The CDR3 DNA sequence: TGCGCCAGCAGCCCTACCCTCGGACAGGGCTACGAGCAGTACTTC. The variable domain in full, completed from reference TRBV5-1 and TRBJ2-7, reads KAGVTQTPRYLIKTRGQQVTLSCSPISGHRSVSWYQQTPGQGLQFLFEYFSETQRNKGNFPGRFSGRQFSNSRSEMNVSTLELGDSALYLCASSPTLGQGYEQYFGPGTRLTVT.

There are a few counts of this clone. The V gene is TRBV6-6, the J gene TRBJ2-2; the D gene is possibly TRBD1 (6 bases). The length of the CDR3 is 15 residues. Germline CDR1 MNHNY, CDR2 SVGAGI (reference sequence). Trimming removed 2 bases at V and 5 bases at J, with 12 bases between. In DNA form, the CDR3 reads TGTGCCAGCAGTTACGGCGGACAGAGGACCGGGGAGCTGTTTTTT. Amino acids: CASSYGGQRTGELFF.

The chain is built from TRBV28 and TRBJ2-1; 7 bases align to TRBD1. V lost 5 bases to trimming and J lost 4 bases; unmatched junction nucleotides: 8. Germline-derived CDR1 and CDR2 are MDHEN and SYDVKM. This CDR3 comprises 15 residues. The CDR3 DNA follows: TGTGCCAGCAGTCGACAGGGCCCTTCATACAATGAGCAGTTCTTC. Translated, it gives CASSRQGPSYNEQFF.

This chain links TRBV11-3 with TRBJ1-1; 9 nucleotides match TRBD1. The germline V gene has CDR1 SGHNT and CDR2 YENEEA. The CDR3 loop spans 14 amino acids. Trimming cost V 5 bases and J 1 base; bases outside gene matches: 2. The CDR3 loop reads CASSVGQGNTEAFF. DNA for the CDR3: TGTGCCAGCAGCGTGGGACAGGGGAACACTGAAGCTTTCTTT.

This chain links TRBV4-1 with TRBJ2-5, with a possible D match to TRBD1 (5 bases). The CDR3 totals 17 residues. The germline V gene encodes CDR1 MGHRA and CDR2 YSYEKL. V was clipped by 1 base and J by 1 base, with 16 bases between them. The CDR3 DNA follows: TGCGCCAGCAGCCAAGGAGCTGTAGGGGTAGGCCAAGAGACCCAGTACTTC. Its translation is CASSQGAVGVGQETQYF.

This chain joins TRBV18 and TRBJ1-2; 8 nucleotides agree with TRBD1. V shed 0 bases, J shed 7 bases, and the junction held 1 base outside the gene matches. CDR1 KGHSH and CDR2 LQKENI come from the germline V gene. The CDR3 contains 13 residues. The CDR3 nucleotides read TGTGCCAGCTCACCACCAGGGACAGGTGGCTACACCTTC. Translation gives CASSPPGTGGYTF.

CDR3 residues: CASSSQISDNYEQYF. The DNA for the CDR3 is TGTGCCAGCAGCTCGCAGATATCAGATAACTACGAGCAGTACTTC. This rearrangement joins TRBV4-2 to TRBJ2-7; D ambiguous. This CDR3 is 15 amino acids long. Trimming stripped 5 bases from V and 3 bases from J, with 17 bases between. The germline CDR1 and CDR2 sequences are LGHNA and YNFKEQ.

This clone turned up a few times. The chain is built from TRBV27 and TRBJ2-7; the D gene is possibly TRBD1 (6 bases). CDR1 MNHEY and CDR2 SMNVEV come from the germline V gene (reference sequence). V shed 4 bases and J shed 4 bases, with 14 bases lying between them. CDR3 size: 14 residues. CDR3 sequence: CASSSSGHLYEQYF. Written as DNA, the CDR3 is TGTGCCAGCAGTTCGTCGGGACACCTTTACGAGCAGTACTTC.

The rearrangement joins TRBV29-1 to TRBJ2-7; D is unclear. The CDR3 covers 12 residues. Trimming pared 4 bases from V and 0 bases from J, leaving 7 bases between. Germline V gene lookup returns CDR1 SQVTM and CDR2 ANQGSEA. This chain's CDR3 is CSVVGSSYEQYF. CDR3 sequence (DNA): TGCAGCGTTGTGGGCAGCTCCTACGAGCAGTACTTC.

The chain combines TRBV5-1 with TRBJ2-1, with TRBD1 identical over 9 bases. The CDR3 covers 15 residues. V lost 5 bases and J lost 7; bases outside the gene matches: 10. The V gene's germline CDR1 is SGHRS and CDR2 YFSETQ. CDR3 DNA sequence: TGCGCCAGCAGTAACGATCCGGGACAGGGAAATGAGCAGTTCTTC. Its translation: CASSNDPGQGNEQFF.

The chain is built from TRBV5-1 and TRBJ1-2; D possibly corresponds to TRBD1 (5 bases). Per germline, CDR1 SGHRS and CDR2 YFSETQ. Trimming cost V 0 bases and J 8 bases, with 11 bases left between them. The length of the CDR3 is 13 residues. As DNA, the CDR3 is TGCGCCAGCAGCTTGGGCCAGGGAAACGGCTACACCTTC. Residues: CASSLGQGNGYTF.

V is TRBV19 and J is TRBJ2-1, with TRBD2 matching 16 bases. The CDR3 sequence is 16 residues long. The germline gives CDR1 LNHDA, CDR2 SQIVND (reference sequence). V was clipped by 7 bases and J by 10 bases; unmatched bases: 10. CDR3 sequence: CASTAPGLAGGQEQFF. The DNA of the CDR3 is TGTGCCAGTACCGCACCGGGACTAGCGGGAGGGCAGGAGCAGTTCTTC. Variable domain in full (rest from reference TRBV19 and TRBJ2-1): DGGITQSPKYLFRKEGQNVTLSCEQNLNHDAMYWYRQDPGQGLRLIYYSQIVNDFQKGDIAEGYSVSREKKESFPLTVTSAQKNPTAFYLCASTAPGLAGGQEQFFGPGTRLTVL.

This clone was seen only a few times. V usage is TRBV18 and J usage is TRBJ1-3; D is uncertain. The V end was cut by 1 base, the J end by 1 base, with 8 bases between. Germline assignment: CDR1 KGHSH and CDR2 LQKENI. The length of the CDR3 is 15 residues. The CDR3 DNA reads TGTGCCAGCTCACCACTACGAGGATCTGGAAACACCATATATTTT. Amino acids: CASSPLRGSGNTIYF.

The sample holds a few counts of this clone. This chain uses TRBV7-2 with TRBJ1-3; 10 bases line up with TRBD1. The CDR3 sequence is 17 residues long. V dropped 5 bases and J dropped 2; count of bases not matched to a gene: 9. Germline loops: CDR1 SGHTA, CDR2 FQGNSA. The CDR3: CASSPRQGARTGNTIYF. CDR3 nucleotide sequence: TGTGCCAGCAGCCCCAGACAGGGGGCGAGAACTGGAAACACCATATATTTT.

The sample holds a few counts of this clone. V usage is TRBV19 and J usage is TRBJ2-7; a possible D gene is TRBD2 (6 bases). CDR1 is LNHDA, CDR2 SQIVND, per germline (reference sequence). CDR3 length equals 15 residues. Deletions cut 4 bases from V and 3 bases from J, with 16 bases between. CDR3 in amino acids: CASSTSWRDRYEQYF. The CDR3 DNA reads as TGTGCCAGTAGTACCTCCTGGCGGGATCGCTACGAGCAGTACTTC. Combining the CDR3 with reference TRBV19 and TRBJ2-7 gives the whole variable domain DGGITQSPKYLFRKEGQNVTLSCEQNLNHDAMYWYRQDPGQGLRLIYYSQIVNDFQKGDIAEGYSVSREKKESFPLTVTSAQKNPTAFYLCASSTSWRDRYEQYFGPGTRLTVT.

The chain combines TRBV5-1 with TRBJ2-1; TRBD2 is a possible D gene (6 bases). CDR1 SGHRS and CDR2 YFSETQ come from the germline V gene. There are 16 residues in the CDR3. With 4 bases removed from V and 0 bases from J, the gap between germline ends came to 14 bases. CDR3 protein: CASSPTGGSSYNEQFF. The DNA of the CDR3 is TGCGCCAGCAGCCCAACCGGAGGGAGCTCCTACAATGAGCAGTTCTTC.

This clone came up once. The chain links TRBV6-6 to TRBJ1-5; the match to TRBD1 covers 8 bases. Trimming took 7 bases from V and 2 from J; bases not matched to a gene: 4. Germline values: CDR1 MNHNY, CDR2 SVGAGI (reference sequence). The CDR3 spans 14 residues. The CDR3 loop reads CASKDRVGNQPQHF. CDR3 DNA sequence: TGTGCCAGCAAGGACAGGGTTGGCAATCAGCCCCAGCATTTT.

This clone showed up just a few times. The V call is TRBV5-1, the J call TRBJ2-5, with a weak D call TRBD2 (6 bases). In germline, CDR1 is SGHRS, CDR2 YFSETQ. The CDR3 is 14 amino acids. The V end was cut by 1 base, the J end by 1 base, with 8 bases between. The CDR3 bases are TGCGCCAGCAGCTTGTCGGGAGCCCAAGAGACCCAGTACTTC. Protein sequence: CASSLSGAQETQYF.